This T cell receptor (beta chain) was recorded in a study of identical twins. Study observations and caveats: The study reached conclusions through statistical analysis that was cross-sectional, not following the same donors. There was more out-of-frame TCR alpha sharing in monozygotic twins than models estimated. Carriage of fewer insertions was seen in abundant cord blood beta clonotypes, whereas memory repertoires showed none. Out-of-frame beta chain sequences displayed weaker excess sharing between twins.

The table lists this clonotype with a few counts. The antigen is unknown. The CDR3 extends over 14 amino acids. From germline, CDR1 is DFQATT and CDR2 SNEGSKA (reference sequence). V was cut by 1 base and J by 4 bases, with 10 bases left in between. MiXCR was run by TCRdb on the 5' RACE reads, yielding one entry per CDR3 protein. The sample lists under 350,000 distinct CDR3 sequences, less than 9.5% occurring once. The same data also went into a second study, on yellow fever vaccine responses in identical twins.

V and J are TRBV20-1 and TRBJ1-4; D ambiguous. This receptor was identified in a woman aged 18-29 years in good health. Sequenced sample: CD8+ T cells sorted from blood. The DNA of the CDR3 is TGCAGTGCTAGAGCCCGGCAGGATAATGAAAAACTGTTTTTT. Translated, it gives CSARARQDNEKLFF.